This T cell receptor (beta chain) appears in the sequencing data of a study of spatial heterogeneity in lung cancer. The CDR3 loop spans 13 amino acids. Deletions cut 3 bases from V and 8 bases from J, with 12 bases between. Germline lookup yields CDR1 SGHRS and CDR2 YFSETQ. One entry per CDR3 protein results from TCRdb running MiXCR on the 5' RACE reads. The sample lists about 120,000 distinct CDR3 sequences, 12% occurring once. Many counts were recorded for this clonotype. Time point meaning: blood at routine non-recurrence follow-up after resection. Unsorted whole RNA of tumor, nontumor lung or frozen PBMC was sequenced.

This TCR derives from a male donor with early-stage non-small cell lung cancer. Material: PBMCs, obtained at follow-up. This chain uses TRBV5-1 with TRBJ2-4; tentatively, D is TRBD1 (6 bases). The CDR3 here is CASSSRGEDIQYF. The DNA for the CDR3 is TGCGCCAGCAGCTCCAGGGGAGAGGACATTCAGTACTTC.